The present entry profiles one T cell receptor beta chain with its context. The repertoire was sequenced with immunoSEQ multiplex PCR; TCRdb's copy has only in-frame clones and lacks some. The data show fewer than 55,000 clones, 87% seen once. This sample was included in a study of OX40 agonist ivuxolimab in advanced cancers. V was pared by 0 bases and J by 0 bases, with 13 bases between. Germline V CDR1 and CDR2: SGHTS, YDEGEE. The CDR3 has 17 amino acids. The sequencing used CD4+ or CD8+ T cells sorted from blood, collected in a trial of the OX40 agonist ivuxolimab. The chain carries TRBV5-8 and TRBJ1-3; D perhaps matches TRBD1 (5 bases). The TCR originated in an adult with an advanced solid tumor such as melanoma, head and neck, liver or kidney cancer. This CDR3 is CASSLGGSFFSGNTIYF. Written as DNA, the CDR3 is TGTGCCAGCAGCTTGGGGGGCAGCTTTTTCTCTGGAAACACCATATATTTT. Full variable domain (missing parts from reference TRBV5-8 and TRBJ1-3): EAGVTQSPTHLIKTRGQQATLRCSPISGHTSVYWYQQALGLGLQFLLWYDEGEERNRGNFPPRFSGRQFPNYSSELNVNALELEDSALYLCASSLGGSFFSGNTIYFGEGSWLTVV.